Following are 29 T cell receptor beta chains from one sample sequenced in a study of cytomegalovirus exposure and HLA in healthy donors. The PCR was carried out with 60 Vbeta primers and 13 Jbeta primers. Repertoires were generated with immunoSEQ multiplex PCR, while TCRdb's copy carries only in-frame clones and drops some. Counted here are about 170,000 clones, around four fifths occurring once; the ten biggest clones make up 3.1%. The specimen sequenced was PBMCs. The receptors were sampled from a female donor in good health and CMV-seronegative.

The CDR3 spells CASSDDVAGAIGELFF. CDR3 DNA: TGTGCCAGCAGTGACGATGTAGCAGGGGCGATCGGGGAGCTGTTTTTT. The chain links TRBV6-4 to TRBJ2-2, with TRBD1 as a possible D gene (6 bases). There are 16 residues in the CDR3. V lost 2 bases to trimming and J lost 7 bases, with 17 bases between them. Germline values: CDR1 MRHNA, CDR2 SNTAGT.

This clone was counted a few times. The chain recombines TRBV6-4 with TRBJ2-3, with TRBD2 matching over 12 bases. The J segment lost 1 base and the V segment lost 6 bases, leaving 2 bases of the junction unmatched. This CDR3 spans 15 amino acids. CDR1 MRHNA and CDR2 SNTAGT come from the germline V gene. CDR3 residues: CASRRLAGGTDTQYF. The DNA for the CDR3 is TGTGCCAGCAGGCGACTAGCGGGGGGCACAGATACGCAGTATTTT.

This clone was observed a single time. The J gene is TRBJ2-3, the V gene TRBV9, with 7 bases lining up with TRBD1. The germline V gene encodes CDR1 SGDLS and CDR2 YYNGEE. V shed 2 bases, J shed 0 bases, and the junction held 6 bases outside the gene matches. This CDR3 comprises 16 residues. CDR3 in DNA: TGTGCCAGCAGCGTGAAGACAGGGCCTAGCACAGATACGCAGTATTTT. Translation gives CASSVKTGPSTDTQYF.

The chain combines TRBV4-1 with TRBJ1-5; 12 bases match TRBD1. The CDR3 runs to 17 residues. V was pared by 0 bases and J by 3 bases, with 3 bases of the junction left unmatched. Germline-derived CDR1 and CDR2 are MGHRA and YSYEKL. In nucleotides, the CDR3 is TGCGCCAGCAGCCAAGATTGGGACAGGGGGCTCAATCAGCCCCAGCATTTT. This translates into CASSQDWDRGLNQPQHF.

This chain uses TRBV15 with TRBJ2-5, with D tentatively TRBD1 (6 bases). This CDR3 has 15 amino acids. CDR1 is LNHNV, CDR2 YYDKDF, per germline (reference sequence). V was pared by 0 bases and J by 5 bases, with 13 bases between. This CDR3 is CATSRDRGGRETQYF. The CDR3 DNA sequence: TGTGCCACCAGCAGAGATAGAGGGGGAAGGGAGACCCAGTACTTC.

V is TRBV15 and J is TRBJ1-2; D may be TRBD1 (5 bases). V lost 5 bases and J 7 bases, leaving 17 bases between the germline ends. Germline V CDR1 and CDR2: LNHNV, YYDKDF (reference sequence). This CDR3 is built from 14 residues. CDR3 in DNA: TGTGCCACCAGCCTAGATGCAGGGAATAGTGGCTACACCTTC. Translating it yields CATSLDAGNSGYTF.

This chain links TRBV7-9 with TRBJ2-3, with 7 bases that match TRBD2. The germline V gene has CDR1 SEHNR and CDR2 FQNEAQ (reference sequence). The CDR3 is 15 amino acids. CDR3 in amino acids: CSTPGAPGGTDTQYF. CDR3 DNA sequence: TGTTCAACTCCCGGGGCTCCGGGAGGTACAGATACGCAGTATTTT.

The chain has TRBV30 and TRBJ1-2; tentative D call: TRBD1 (6 bases). V was cut by 2 bases and J by 7 bases, with 11 bases left in between. Looked up from germline, CDR1 is GTSNPN and CDR2 is SVGIG (reference sequence). This CDR3 comprises 12 residues. The CDR3 region has the DNA TGTGCCTGGAGTATGGGGGCGAGTGGCTACACCTTC. It encodes CAWSMGASGYTF.

The gene calls are TRBV19 and TRBJ2-1; 7 nucleotides line up with TRBD1. With 6 bases clipped from V and 4 bases from J, the junction kept 3 bases outside the gene matches. Germline CDR1 reads LNHDA; CDR2 reads SQIVND (reference sequence). The length of the CDR3 is 13 residues. CDR3 nucleotides: TGTGCCAGTAGGGGACAGACGTACAATGAGCAGTTCTTC. Its protein product is CASRGQTYNEQFF.

V is TRBV10-1 and J is TRBJ1-5; no clear D gene. CDR1 WNHNN and CDR2 SYGVQD come from the germline V gene (reference sequence). The CDR3 runs to 14 residues. V lost 5 bases to trimming and J lost 11 bases, with 19 bases between them. In nucleotides, the CDR3 is TGCGCCAGCAGTTTGGCGAGGGAAATTGGGTCCCAGCATTTT. Its translation is CASSLAREIGSQHF.

The gene calls are TRBV28 and TRBJ1-5; D ambiguous. The CDR3 extends over 12 amino acids. Germline V CDR1 and CDR2: MDHEN, SYDVKM. The CDR3 protein is CGADYSNQPQHF. In DNA form, the CDR3 reads TGTGGAGCGGATTATAGCAATCAGCCCCAGCATTTT. Using reference TRBV28 and TRBJ1-5 for the parts outside the CDR3, the full variable domain is DVKVTQSSRYLVKRTGEKVFLECVQDMDHENMFWYRQDPGLGLRLIYFSYDVKMKEKGDIPEGYSVSREKKERFSLILESASTNQTSMYLCGADYSNQPQHFGDGTRLSIL.

The V and J genes are TRBV30 and TRBJ1-4, with D uncertain. CDR1 and CDR2 from the germline V gene are GTSNPN and SVGIG (reference sequence). V lost 1 base, J lost 2 bases, and 5 bases lay in between. The CDR3 covers 13 residues. The CDR3 is CAWSGETNEKLFF. The CDR3 DNA reads TGTGCCTGGAGTGGGGAGACTAATGAAAAACTGTTTTTT. The variable domain in full, completed from reference TRBV30 and TRBJ1-4, reads SQTIHQWPATLVQPVGSPLSLECTVEGTSNPNLYWYRQAAGRGLQLLFYSVGIGQISSEVPQNLSASRPQDRQFILSSKKLLLSDSGFYLCAWSGETNEKLFFGSGTQLSVL.

The chain employs TRBV7-3 and TRBJ1-1; D is uncertain. The CDR3 has 13 amino acids. Germline CDR1 is SGHTA and CDR2 is FQGTGA. With 1 base removed from V and 1 base from J, the gap between germline ends came to 4 bases. The CDR3 protein is CASSLIGNTEAFF. The CDR3 coding sequence is TGTGCCAGCAGCTTAATCGGGAACACTGAAGCTTTCTTT.

Comments on this clone: An end of the junction does not agree with germline; a read error may underlie this. The V and J genes are TRBV19 and TRBJ2-1; D is possibly TRBD1 (5 bases). The CDR3 is 14 residues long. In germline, CDR1 is LNHDA, CDR2 SQIVND (reference sequence). CDR3: CASSTGRVDNEQFF. The CDR3, as DNA: TGTGCCAGCAGTACGGGCAGGGTCGACAATGAGCAGTTCTTC.

The sample holds one count of this clone. This rearrangement joins TRBV12-5 to TRBJ2-7, with 8 bases matching TRBD1. V lost 0 bases to trimming and J lost 6 bases; unmatched junction nucleotides: 7. The CDR3 is 15 residues long. Germline-derived CDR1 and CDR2 are LGHNT and FRNRAP. The CDR3 sequence is CASGLVRGQDTEQYF. In DNA form, the CDR3 reads TGTGCTAGTGGTTTGGTAAGGGGACAGGATACCGAGCAGTACTTC.

The rearrangement joins TRBV27 to TRBJ2-7, with D hard to call. CDR1 MNHEY and CDR2 SMNVEV come from the germline V gene (reference sequence). Trimming removed 5 bases from V and 0 bases from J, with 14 bases in between. The CDR3 contains 15 residues. The chain's CDR3 is CASSLQAGASYEQYF. DNA for the CDR3: TGTGCCAGCAGTCTTCAGGCAGGCGCCTCCTACGAGCAGTACTTC.

The gene calls are TRBV5-1 and TRBJ2-1, with D possibly being TRBD2 (6 bases). The V and J ends lost 4 bases and 5 bases respectively, with 13 bases between them. The germline V gene has CDR1 SGHRS and CDR2 YFSETQ. The CDR3 loop spans 14 amino acids. The CDR3 coding sequence is TGCGCCAGCAGCCTATGGACTACCAACAATGAGCAGTTCTTC. This sequence encodes CASSLWTTNNEQFF.

CDR3 in DNA: TGTGCCAGCAGCCCTAACACAGGTTGGAACGAGCAGTACTTC. Amino acids: CASSPNTGWNEQYF. The V gene is TRBV7-3, the J gene TRBJ2-7, with a weak D call TRBD1 (5 bases). From germline, CDR1 is SGHTA and CDR2 FQGTGA. Trimming stripped 5 bases from V and 5 bases from J, with 16 bases between. CDR3 size: 14 residues.

The genes are TRBV7-6 and TRBJ1-1; TRBD1 agrees at 12 bases. J lost 4 bases, V lost 5 bases, and 8 bases had no gene match. The CDR3 loop spans 16 amino acids. Germline CDR1 reads SGHVS; CDR2 reads FNYEAQ. DNA of the CDR3: TGTGCCAGCAGCCTAGGGACAGGGGGCGCCGGCACTGAAGCTTTCTTT. Its protein product is CASSLGTGGAGTEAFF.

This clone has only a few counts. This rearrangement joins TRBV10-3 to TRBJ1-4; the D gene is possibly TRBD1 (5 bases). This CDR3 has 13 amino acids. V lost 4 bases, J lost 7 bases, and 10 bases lay in between. The germline V gene encodes CDR1 ENHRY and CDR2 SYGVKD. This CDR3 is CAISVGRGEKLFF. The CDR3 DNA reads as TGTGCCATCAGTGTCGGGAGGGGTGAAAAACTGTTTTTT.

The rearrangement joins TRBV5-1 to TRBJ2-5; 10 nucleotides align to TRBD1. Germline trimming cut 3 bases from V and 4 bases from J; bases unmatched to any gene: 12. The V gene's germline CDR1 is SGHRS and CDR2 YFSETQ. The length of the CDR3 is 17 residues. The CDR3 region has the DNA TGCGCCAGCAGCTACATACGGGACAGGGGTTTGGGAGAGACCCAGTACTTC. This encodes CASSYIRDRGLGETQYF.

This clone showed up just a few times. Here the CDR3 reads CATRDRQASNEQFF. In DNA form, the CDR3 reads TGTGCCACCAGAGACCGGCAGGCCTCCAATGAGCAGTTCTTC. The chain recombines TRBV19 with TRBJ2-1; D not certain. Trimming removed 10 bases at V and 6 bases at J, with 19 bases between. Germline V gene data show CDR1 as LNHDA and CDR2 as SQIVND (reference sequence). The CDR3 is made up of 14 amino acids.

Comment on this clone: The sample holds other DNA sequences that translate to the same CDR3. This rearrangement joins TRBV7-2 to TRBJ1-1, with D perhaps matching TRBD1 (5 bases). This CDR3 region has 14 residues. V gave up 2 bases and J gave up 1 base, with 8 bases separating them. From germline, CDR1 is SGHTA and CDR2 FQGNSA. CDR3 in DNA: TGTGCCAGCAGCTTATCTCAGGGGAACACTGAAGCTTTCTTT. Translating it yields CASSLSQGNTEAFF.

The rearrangement joins TRBV6-1 to TRBJ1-1; D is possibly TRBD1 (6 bases). Trimming left V 2 bases short and J 5 bases short, with 18 bases between. This CDR3 is built from 16 residues. Per the germline V gene, CDR1 is MNHNS and CDR2 is SASEGT. CDR3 sequence: CASSESLDSARTEAFF. The DNA of the CDR3 is TGTGCCAGCAGTGAAAGTTTGGACAGCGCGAGGACTGAAGCTTTCTTT.

This chain joins TRBV19 and TRBJ1-3; D is unresolved. The germline V gene encodes CDR1 LNHDA and CDR2 SQIVND (reference sequence). Trimming removed 3 bases from V and 0 bases from J, with 12 bases in between. The CDR3 runs 16 residues. The chain's CDR3 is CASSIPGSGSGNTIYF. The CDR3 DNA reads TGTGCCAGTAGTATCCCGGGCAGCGGCTCTGGAAACACCATATATTTT.

This chain joins TRBV9 and TRBJ1-2; 10 bases are shared with TRBD1. Germline V CDR1 and CDR2: SGDLS, YYNGEE. Trimming at V came to 0 bases and at J to 2 bases, leaving 10 bases not matched to a gene. The CDR3 runs 18 residues. The DNA for the CDR3 is TGTGCCAGCAGCGTAGCTGCCCCGACAGGGGGCGGAAACTATGGCTACACCTTC. It yields the protein CASSVAAPTGGGNYGYTF.

The V gene is TRBV5-8, the J gene TRBJ2-7; D is unclear. The CDR3 contains 12 residues. Trimming stripped 3 bases from V and 6 bases from J, with 10 bases between. Germline CDR1 is SGHTS and CDR2 is YDEGEE. In DNA form, the CDR3 reads TGTGCCAGCAGCTCCCTATCCGGCGAGCAGTACTTC. Translation gives CASSSLSGEQYF.

The gene calls are TRBV18 and TRBJ1-4; D uncertain. The germline V and J ends were trimmed by 3 bases and 0 bases, with 5 bases remaining between them. There are 14 residues in the CDR3. Germline CDR1 and CDR2: KGHSH and LQKENI. The CDR3, as DNA: TGTGCCAGCTCACCTCAGGCAACTAATGAAAAACTGTTTTTT. It encodes CASSPQATNEKLFF.

The chain carries TRBV29-1 and TRBJ1-1; 7 positions agree with TRBD1. The V gene's germline CDR1 is SQVTM and CDR2 ANQGSEA. V was clipped by 1 base and J by 1 base; unmatched bases: 6. The CDR3 is made up of 15 amino acids. CDR3 loop: CSVEAQGEGNTEAFF. The DNA for the CDR3 is TGCAGCGTTGAAGCCCAGGGGGAAGGGAACACTGAAGCTTTCTTT.